Listed below are T cell receptor beta chains from one sample, sequenced in a study of blood T cells in healthy people across ages. One entry per CDR3 protein, called by TCRdb with MiXCR from the 5' RACE reads. The profile shows about 1.4 million distinct CDR3 sequences, approximately 59% of them singletons. The sample was blood. The receptors were sampled from a man aged 18 to 30 in good health. CDR3s leave out the opening cysteine and the closing phenylalanine or tryptophan. The order of the fields is V gene, J gene, CDR3 protein.

>TRBV10-3|TRBJ1-5
AISGVDQPQH
>TRBV7-7|TRBJ2-2
ASSPTMDSTGELF
>TRBV6-2/TRBV6-3|TRBJ2-5
ASSYGGEAEETQY
>TRBV7-9|-
ASSFTGPRDEQF
>TRBV5-1|TRBJ1-2
ASSLDSGTNYGYT
>TRBV10-2|TRBJ2-2
ASSDQRELPGELF
>TRBV25-1|TRBJ1-6
ASSEAGGWSPLH
>TRBV28|-
ASSSSGTSFETQY
>TRBV29-1|TRBJ1-1
SVYTGVTEAF
>TRBV11-2|-
ASSPGVGLAIEQY
>TRBV29-1|-
SVARGTGHNEQY
>TRBV4-2|TRBJ1-2
ASSHPPGYQNYGYT
>TRBV2|TRBJ2-3
ASSDPALSTDTQY
>TRBV27|TRBJ2-5
ASSLVFQETQY
>TRBV2|TRBJ2-7
ASSEGQWYEQY
>TRBV12-5|TRBJ1-1
ASGYRGTTEAF
>TRBV28|TRBJ2-2
ASLLLGRVTGELF
>TRBV7-9|TRBJ1-2
ASSPPRGQPHGYT
>TRBV20-1|TRBJ2-1
SARDNQGLAGGGSHNEQF
>TRBV29-1|TRBJ2-1
SVEGGLPEQF
>TRBV20-1|TRBJ1-4
SARDSTTGIGEKLF
>TRBV20-1|TRBJ1-2
SGSGQWYGYT
>TRBV27|TRBJ1-2
ASSLRESYGYT
>TRBV7-2|TRBJ2-7
ASSLGGRGGDEQY
>TRBV7-2|TRBJ2-1
ASSLAGQVNEQF
>TRBV7-2|TRBJ2-4
ASSFDAFWTGGVLAKNIQY
>TRBV7-2|TRBJ1-5
ASSRDGHNQPQH
>TRBV5-1|TRBJ1-3
ASSLDGEFSGNTIY
>TRBV4-1|TRBJ2-3
ASSQGAGEDTQY
>TRBV6-2/TRBV6-3|TRBJ1-5
ASSYSLVVSNQPQH
>TRBV4-1|TRBJ2-1
ASSQEPRDNEQF
>TRBV5-1|TRBJ2-7
ASSWVAGSSYEQY
>TRBV3-1|TRBJ1-2
ASSQGWARGGYT
>TRBV29-1|TRBJ2-1
SVEGDRVTSLDYNEQF
>TRBV5-1|TRBJ1-2
ASSSARTGTDDGYT
>TRBV4-3|TRBJ2-7
ASSRTRDRGRYEQY
>TRBV21-1|TRBJ2-1
ASSKEATAKTYNEQF
>TRBV11-2|TRBJ2-1
ASSSNAGLNNEQF
>TRBV10-2|TRBJ2-7
ASSETHGPLRDPPYEQY
>TRBV7-9|-
ASRLAVAHEQY
>TRBV6-6|TRBJ2-7
ASSYKAGAYEQY
>TRBV6-5|TRBJ2-7
ASRSSLSYEQY
>TRBV2|TRBJ2-3
ASSEAVQGGTDTQY
>TRBV4-1|TRBJ2-4
ASSQGPGQGVKNIQY
>TRBV12-3/TRBV12-4|TRBJ2-7
ASSLAGVTEQY
>TRBV4-1|TRBJ2-1
ASSQPGGDNEQF